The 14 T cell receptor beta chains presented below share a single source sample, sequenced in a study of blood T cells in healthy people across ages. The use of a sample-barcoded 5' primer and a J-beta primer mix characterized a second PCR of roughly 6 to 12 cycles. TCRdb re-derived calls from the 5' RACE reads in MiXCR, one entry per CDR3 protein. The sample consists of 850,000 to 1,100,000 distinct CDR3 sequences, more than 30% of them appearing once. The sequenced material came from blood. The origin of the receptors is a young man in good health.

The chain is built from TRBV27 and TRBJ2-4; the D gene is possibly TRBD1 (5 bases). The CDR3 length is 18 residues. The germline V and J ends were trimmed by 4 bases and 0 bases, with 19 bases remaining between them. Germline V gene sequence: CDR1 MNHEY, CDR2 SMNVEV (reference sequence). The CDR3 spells CASSYPSTDRIAKNIQYF. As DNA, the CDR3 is TGTGCCAGCAGTTACCCAAGCACCGACAGAATAGCCAAAAACATTCAGTACTTC.

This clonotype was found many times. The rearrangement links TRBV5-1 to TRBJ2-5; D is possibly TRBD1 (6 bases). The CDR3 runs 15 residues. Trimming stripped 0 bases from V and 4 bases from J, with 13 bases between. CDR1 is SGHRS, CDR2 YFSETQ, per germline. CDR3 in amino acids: CASSLARTARETQYF. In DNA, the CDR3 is TGCGCCAGCAGCTTGGCTCGGACAGCTCGAGAGACCCAGTACTTC.

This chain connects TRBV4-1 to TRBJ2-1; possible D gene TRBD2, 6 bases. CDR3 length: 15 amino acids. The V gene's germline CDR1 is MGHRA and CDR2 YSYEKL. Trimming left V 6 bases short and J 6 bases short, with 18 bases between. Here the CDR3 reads CASRWRGGGSNEQFF. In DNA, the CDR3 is TGCGCCAGCAGGTGGAGGGGCGGAGGAAGCAATGAGCAGTTCTTC.

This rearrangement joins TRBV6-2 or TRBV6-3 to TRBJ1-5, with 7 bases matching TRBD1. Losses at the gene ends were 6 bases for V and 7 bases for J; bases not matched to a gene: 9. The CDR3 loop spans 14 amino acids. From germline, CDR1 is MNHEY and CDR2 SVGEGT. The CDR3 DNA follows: TGTGCCAGCAGACACAGGGGTTCCGACCAGCCCCAGCATTTT. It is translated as CASRHRGSDQPQHF.

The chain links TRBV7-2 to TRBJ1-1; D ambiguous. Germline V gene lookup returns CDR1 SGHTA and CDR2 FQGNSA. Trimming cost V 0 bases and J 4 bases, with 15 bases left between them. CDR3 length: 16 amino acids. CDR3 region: CASSLAGSSGSTEAFF. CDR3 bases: TGTGCCAGCAGCTTAGCGGGATCTTCGGGGAGCACTGAAGCTTTCTTT.

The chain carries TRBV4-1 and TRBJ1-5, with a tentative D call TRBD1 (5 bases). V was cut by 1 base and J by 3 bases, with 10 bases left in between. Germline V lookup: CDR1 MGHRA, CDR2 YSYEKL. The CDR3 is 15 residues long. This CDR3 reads CASSQGQGHNQPQHF. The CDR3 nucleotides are TGCGCCAGCAGCCAAGGTCAGGGCCACAATCAGCCCCAGCATTTT.

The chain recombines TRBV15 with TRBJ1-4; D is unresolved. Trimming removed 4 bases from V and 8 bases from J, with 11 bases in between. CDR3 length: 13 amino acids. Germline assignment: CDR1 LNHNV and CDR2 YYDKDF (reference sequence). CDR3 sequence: CATSNPTREKLFF. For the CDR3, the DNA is TGTGCCACCAGCAACCCGACCCGGGAAAAACTGTTTTTT.

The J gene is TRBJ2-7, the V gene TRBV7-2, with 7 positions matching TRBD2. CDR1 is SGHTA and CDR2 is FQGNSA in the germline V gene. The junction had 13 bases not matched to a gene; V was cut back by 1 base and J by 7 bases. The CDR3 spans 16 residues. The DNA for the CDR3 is TGTGCCAGCAGCTTAGATGAACAGCGGGGTTACAATGAGCAGTACTTC. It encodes CASSLDEQRGYNEQYF.

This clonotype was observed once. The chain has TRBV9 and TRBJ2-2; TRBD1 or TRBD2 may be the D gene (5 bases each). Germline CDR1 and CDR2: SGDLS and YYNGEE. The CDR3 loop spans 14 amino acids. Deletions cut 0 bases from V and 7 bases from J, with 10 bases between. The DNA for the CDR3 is TGTGCCAGCAGCGTAGGACGGGGCGTCGGGGAGCTGTTTTTT. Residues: CASSVGRGVGELFF.

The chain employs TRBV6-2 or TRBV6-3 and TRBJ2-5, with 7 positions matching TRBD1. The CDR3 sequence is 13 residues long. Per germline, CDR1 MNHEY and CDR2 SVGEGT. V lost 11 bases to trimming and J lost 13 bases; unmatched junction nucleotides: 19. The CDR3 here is CAVRDSTYNERYF. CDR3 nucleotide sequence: TGTGCCGTTCGGGACAGCACCTACAATGAGCGGTACTTC.

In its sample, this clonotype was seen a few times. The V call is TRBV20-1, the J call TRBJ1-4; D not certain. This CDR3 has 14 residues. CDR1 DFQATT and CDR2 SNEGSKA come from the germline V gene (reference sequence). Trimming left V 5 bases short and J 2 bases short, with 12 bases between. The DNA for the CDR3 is TGCAGTGCTCAGGTCGGAAGCACTAATGAAAAACTGTTTTTT. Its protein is CSAQVGSTNEKLFF.

The CDR3 reads CSAYAAGQYTEAFF. CDR3 bases: TGCAGTGCTTACGCCGCGGGACAGTACACTGAAGCTTTCTTT. V is TRBV20-1 and J is TRBJ1-1, with 7 positions matching TRBD1. The germline gives CDR1 DFQATT, CDR2 SNEGSKA (reference sequence). This CDR3 is built from 14 residues. The V segment lost 5 bases and the J segment 3 bases; nucleotides outside the gene matches: 9.

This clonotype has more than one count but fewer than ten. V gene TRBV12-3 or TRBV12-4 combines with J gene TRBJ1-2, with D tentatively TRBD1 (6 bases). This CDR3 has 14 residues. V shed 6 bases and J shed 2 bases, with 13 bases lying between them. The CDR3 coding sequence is TGTGCCAGCAGGAAAACAGGGAGGAACTATGGCTACACCTTC. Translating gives CASRKTGRNYGYTF.

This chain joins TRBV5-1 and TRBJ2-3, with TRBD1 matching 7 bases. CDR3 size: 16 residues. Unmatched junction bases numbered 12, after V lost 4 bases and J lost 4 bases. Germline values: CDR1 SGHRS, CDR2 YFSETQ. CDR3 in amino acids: CASSLETGLGADTQYF. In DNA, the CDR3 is TGCGCCAGCAGCCTGGAGACAGGGCTAGGCGCAGATACGCAGTATTTT. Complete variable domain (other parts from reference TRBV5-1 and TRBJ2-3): KAGVTQTPRYLIKTRGQQVTLSCSPISGHRSVSWYQQTPGQGLQFLFEYFSETQRNKGNFPGRFSGRQFSNSRSEMNVSTLELGDSALYLCASSLETGLGADTQYFGPGTRLTVL.